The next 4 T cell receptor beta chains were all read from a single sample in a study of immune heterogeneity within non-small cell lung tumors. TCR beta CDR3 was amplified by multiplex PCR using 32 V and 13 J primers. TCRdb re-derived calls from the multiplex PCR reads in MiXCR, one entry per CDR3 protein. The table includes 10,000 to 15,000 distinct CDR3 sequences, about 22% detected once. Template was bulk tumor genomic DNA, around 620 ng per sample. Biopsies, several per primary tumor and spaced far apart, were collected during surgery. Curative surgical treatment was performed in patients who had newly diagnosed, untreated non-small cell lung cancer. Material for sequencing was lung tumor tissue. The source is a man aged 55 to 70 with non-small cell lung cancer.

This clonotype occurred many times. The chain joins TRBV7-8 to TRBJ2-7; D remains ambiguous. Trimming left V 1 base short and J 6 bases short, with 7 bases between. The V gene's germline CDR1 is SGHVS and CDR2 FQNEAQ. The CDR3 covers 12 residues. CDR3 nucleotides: TGTGCCAGCAGCTTAGGCCAGCCCGAGCAGTACTTC. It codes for CASSLGQPEQYF.

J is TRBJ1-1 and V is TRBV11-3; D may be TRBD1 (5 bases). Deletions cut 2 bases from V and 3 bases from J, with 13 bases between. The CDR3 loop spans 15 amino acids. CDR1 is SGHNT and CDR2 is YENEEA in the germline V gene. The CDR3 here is CASSLSGGGDTEAFF. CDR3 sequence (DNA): TGTGCCAGCAGCTTAAGCGGGGGGGGGGACACTGAAGCTTTCTTT.

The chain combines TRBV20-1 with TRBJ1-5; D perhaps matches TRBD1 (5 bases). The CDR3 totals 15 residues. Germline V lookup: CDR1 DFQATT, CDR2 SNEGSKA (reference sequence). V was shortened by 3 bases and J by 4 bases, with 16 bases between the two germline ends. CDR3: CSARGRGGGNQPQHF. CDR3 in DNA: TGCAGTGCTAGGGGCCGGGGCGGAGGGAATCAGCCCCAGCATTTT.

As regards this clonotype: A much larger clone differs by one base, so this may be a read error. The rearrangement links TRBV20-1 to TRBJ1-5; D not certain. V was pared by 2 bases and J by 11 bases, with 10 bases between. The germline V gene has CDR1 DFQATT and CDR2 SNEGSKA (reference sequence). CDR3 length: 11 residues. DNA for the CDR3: TGCAGTGCTAGACGAGGCCAGTCCCAGCATTTT. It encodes CSARRGQSQHF.